These 23 T cell receptor beta chains came from one sample sequenced in a study of PD-L1 blockade in urothelial cancer. Generated by immunoSEQ multiplex PCR, the TCRdb table keeps only in-frame clones and is missing some. In the table there are tens of thousands of clones, 86% of which are singletons. The starting material was PBMCs, obtained around atezolizumab (anti-PD-L1) treatment. The receptors here all came from a man in his 60s with urothelial cancer.

V gene TRBV9 combines with J gene TRBJ2-2, with 8 bases matching TRBD1. The J segment lost 0 bases and the V segment lost 3 bases, leaving 1 base of the junction unmatched. CDR1 is SGDLS and CDR2 is YYNGEE in the germline V gene. There are 15 residues in the CDR3. DNA of the CDR3: TGTGCCAGCAGCGGACAGGGGACGAACACCGGGGAGCTGTTTTTT. Translation: CASSGQGTNTGELFF.

V is TRBV5-6 and J is TRBJ1-5; a weak D match, TRBD1 (6 bases). Germline assignment: CDR1 SGHDT and CDR2 YYEEEE. The ends were cut back, 2 bases at V and 7 bases at J, with 13 bases in the middle. This CDR3 comprises 14 residues. The CDR3 reads CASSFLAGAQPQHF. DNA of the CDR3: TGTGCCAGCAGCTTTCTGGCGGGGGCCCAGCCCCAGCATTTT.

V gene TRBV5-6 combines with J gene TRBJ2-2, with 8 bases matching TRBD1. After removal of 0 bases from V and 5 bases from J, the junction contained 6 bases not matched to a gene. Per the germline V gene, CDR1 is SGHDT and CDR2 is YYEEEE. The length of the CDR3 is 16 residues. This CDR3 reads CASSLATGGWTGELFF. Here the CDR3 DNA reads TGTGCCAGCAGCTTGGCCACAGGGGGGTGGACCGGGGAGCTGTTTTTT.

This clone came up a few times. The chain carries TRBV7-9 and TRBJ2-2; possibly TRBD2 for D (6 bases). The V gene's germline CDR1 is SEHNR and CDR2 FQNEAQ (reference sequence). Trimming shortened V by 0 bases and J by 1 base, and 9 bases separated the two germline ends. The CDR3 contains 16 residues. CDR3 residues: CASSLALALNTGELFF. The CDR3 DNA is TGTGCCAGCAGCTTAGCACTAGCATTGAACACCGGGGAGCTGTTTTTT.

The J gene is TRBJ2-4, the V gene TRBV29-1; 11 bases fit TRBD2. The CDR3 is made up of 13 amino acids. The germline CDR1 and CDR2 sequences are SQVTM and ANQGSEA. Losses at the gene ends were 6 bases for V and 14 bases for J; bases not matched to a gene: 12. The CDR3 DNA is TGCAGCGTGAAGGGACTAGCGGAAGTCGGCGAGTACTTC. This codes for CSVKGLAEVGEYF.

This clone has a single count. The V gene is TRBV9, the J gene TRBJ2-5, with D perhaps matching TRBD1 (5 bases). This CDR3 comprises 14 residues. The ends were cut back, 0 bases at V and 4 bases at J, with 10 bases in the middle. Germline loops: CDR1 SGDLS, CDR2 YYNGEE. The chain's CDR3 is CASSVGRVGETQYF. The CDR3 DNA follows: TGTGCCAGCAGCGTAGGCAGGGTCGGAGAGACCCAGTACTTC. Complete variable domain (other parts from reference TRBV9 and TRBJ2-5): DSGVTQTPKHLITATGQRVTLRCSPRSGDLSVYWYQQSLDQGLQFLIQYYNGEERAKGNILERFSAQQFPDLHSELNLSSLELGDSALYFCASSVGRVGETQYFGPGTRLLVL.

This clone showed up just a few times. The V and J genes are TRBV2 and TRBJ1-2, with 7 bases fitting TRBD1. In germline, CDR1 is SNHLY, CDR2 FYNNEI. The ends lost 4 bases at V and 3 bases at J; junction bases unmatched: 2. The CDR3 covers 13 residues. CDR3 residues: CASSGQGYYGYTF. In DNA, the CDR3 is TGTGCCAGCAGTGGACAGGGTTACTATGGCTACACCTTC.

V and J are TRBV6-1 and TRBJ1-5, with D tentatively TRBD1 (6 bases). Trimming stripped 6 bases from V and 7 bases from J, with 16 bases between. The CDR3 is made up of 14 amino acids. Germline CDR1 is MNHNS and CDR2 is SASEGT. The CDR3 protein is CASRSNRAEQPQHF. CDR3 bases: TGTGCCAGCAGGTCGAACAGGGCGGAGCAGCCCCAGCATTTT.

V usage is TRBV18 and J usage is TRBJ1-2, with TRBD1 matching over 9 bases. The V and J ends lost 2 bases and 5 bases, in that order; junction bases with no gene match: 6. The germline gives CDR1 KGHSH, CDR2 LQKENI. The CDR3 consists of 15 residues. The CDR3 sequence: CASSPSRQGVYGYTF. CDR3 coding DNA: TGTGCCAGCTCACCAAGCCGACAGGGGGTTTATGGCTACACCTTC.

The rearrangement joins TRBV6-5 to TRBJ2-1; D not certain. Trimming cost V 2 bases and J 5 bases, with 10 bases left between them. CDR3 size: 14 residues. Germline assignment: CDR1 MNHEY and CDR2 SVGAGI. Written as DNA, the CDR3 is TGTGCCAGCAGTTACCAGGTCTTCAACAATGAGCAGTTCTTC. This translates into CASSYQVFNNEQFF.

The chain joins TRBV15 to TRBJ1-5, with 10 bases identical to TRBD1. J lost 7 bases, V lost 6 bases, and 9 bases had no gene match. Germline V gene data show CDR1 as LNHNV and CDR2 as YYDKDF (reference sequence). The CDR3 loop spans 15 amino acids. As DNA, the CDR3 is TGTGCCACCAGAGTTACCGGACAGGGGGAACAGCCCCAGCATTTT. It specifies CATRVTGQGEQPQHF.

This clone was seen a handful of times. This sequence joins TRBV30 and TRBJ1-1; D not resolved. The CDR3 runs to 15 residues. Trimming shortened V by 4 bases and J by 5 bases, and 20 bases separated the two germline ends. From germline, CDR1 is GTSNPN and CDR2 SVGIG (reference sequence). CDR3 sequence (DNA): TGTGCCTGGACCTGGGCCGCGCCCGCTGGTACTGAAGCTTTCTTT. Translated: CAWTWAAPAGTEAFF.

This rearrangement joins TRBV19 to TRBJ2-7, with 9 bases identical to TRBD1. The J segment lost 2 bases and the V segment lost 3 bases, leaving 5 bases of the junction unmatched. Looked up from germline, CDR1 is LNHDA and CDR2 is SQIVND (reference sequence). This CDR3 comprises 15 residues. The CDR3 DNA reads as TGTGCCAGTAGTATTCCGGGACAGGGAACCTACGAGCAGTACTTC. Its translation is CASSIPGQGTYEQYF.

The chain is built from TRBV9 and TRBJ2-1; D uncertain. The germline CDR1 and CDR2 sequences are SGDLS and YYNGEE. The V and J ends lost 6 bases and 10 bases respectively, with 14 bases between them. This CDR3 comprises 12 residues. The CDR3 DNA reads as TGTGCCAGCAACGAACCCTCTAGGGAGCAGTTCTTC. Protein sequence: CASNEPSREQFF.

The chain links TRBV6-1 to TRBJ2-1; D may be TRBD1 (6 bases). Trimming pared 6 bases from V and 0 bases from J, leaving 6 bases between. This CDR3 is 13 amino acids long. Germline V gives CDR1 MNHNS, CDR2 SASEGT. CDR3 coding DNA: TGTGCCAGCAGGGACAGCTCCTACAATGAGCAGTTCTTC. This translates into CASRDSSYNEQFF.

This clone showed up just a few times. The chain carries TRBV7-9 and TRBJ2-3; D may be TRBD2 (5 bases). Trimming pared 1 base from V and 1 base from J, leaving 12 bases between. Germline V CDR1 and CDR2: SEHNR, FQNEAQ (reference sequence). CDR3 length equals 16 residues. CDR3 DNA sequence: TGTGCCAGCAGCTTAGTAGGCCGAGCGGGCACAGATACGCAGTATTTT. Translation: CASSLVGRAGTDTQYF.

The rearrangement links TRBV5-4 to TRBJ1-4, with D perhaps matching TRBD1 (5 bases). This CDR3 region has 14 residues. The V end lost 0 bases, the J end lost 5 bases, and 8 bases lay between the germline ends. The V gene's germline CDR1 is SGHNT and CDR2 YYREEE (reference sequence). The CDR3 region has the DNA TGTGCCAGCAGCTTGGCCCAGGGAAATGAAAAACTGTTTTTT. This gives the protein CASSLAQGNEKLFF.

CDR3 nucleotide sequence: TGTGCCAGCAGATTGACAGGGGCCCCGATGAACACTGAAGCTTTCTTT. Protein sequence: CASRLTGAPMNTEAFF. The V and J genes are TRBV7-8 and TRBJ1-1; 8 bases match TRBD1. The germline CDR1 and CDR2 sequences are SGHVS and FQNEAQ. The CDR3 sequence is 16 residues long. V lost 6 bases to trimming and J lost 0 bases; unmatched junction nucleotides: 9.

This clone was observed once. This chain links TRBV7-9 with TRBJ2-1, with 12 bases fitting TRBD2. Germline CDR1 is SEHNR and CDR2 is FQNEAQ (reference sequence). Trimming removed 1 base from V and 6 bases from J; junction bases left unmatched: 10. The length of the CDR3 is 18 residues. The CDR3 loop reads CASSLVLAGGFLGNEQFF. The CDR3 DNA sequence: TGTGCCAGCAGCTTAGTTCTAGCGGGAGGGTTTTTGGGCAATGAGCAGTTCTTC.

The count of this clone is one. V and J are TRBV29-1 and TRBJ1-5; no reliable D call. V lost 4 bases to trimming and J lost 4 bases, with 11 bases between them. This CDR3 comprises 13 residues. Germline values: CDR1 SQVTM, CDR2 ANQGSEA. The CDR3 region is CSVGGGQNQPQHF. In DNA form, the CDR3 reads TGCAGCGTTGGAGGCGGGCAGAATCAGCCCCAGCATTTT.

In DNA form, the CDR3 reads TGCAGCGCCCGCCTAGCGCCGGGCACAGATACGCAGTATTTT. Protein sequence: CSARLAPGTDTQYF. This sequence joins TRBV29-1 and TRBJ2-3; D possibly corresponds to TRBD2 (6 bases). The CDR3 covers 14 residues. CDR1 and CDR2 (germline): SQVTM, ANQGSEA. The germline V and J ends were trimmed by 7 bases and 1 base, with 15 bases remaining between them.

The J gene is TRBJ2-1, the V gene TRBV29-1, with D possibly matching TRBD2 (6 bases). The length of the CDR3 is 10 residues. The germline V gene encodes CDR1 SQVTM and CDR2 ANQGSEA. V was pared by 5 bases and J by 14 bases, with 13 bases between. This CDR3 reads CSVLGEEKFF. The CDR3, as DNA: TGCAGCGTTCTGGGGGAGGAGAAGTTCTTC.

The rearrangement uses TRBV19 and TRBJ2-7; 7 bases match TRBD1. V dropped 3 bases and J dropped 3; count of bases not matched to a gene: 2. The CDR3 extends over 13 amino acids. Germline values: CDR1 LNHDA, CDR2 SQIVND (reference sequence). CDR3 sequence: CASSIDRDYEQYF. The CDR3 bases are TGTGCCAGTAGTATTGACAGGGACTACGAGCAGTACTTC.